This TCR beta chain was identified during a study of blood T cells in healthy people across ages. Study overall: The capture of about one barcoded beta molecule per two T cells was achieved by template switching.

The table lists this clonotype with many counts. Its target is unknown. Overall study findings and caveats: Donor CMV status, an unknown factor, possibly confounded changes in expanded clonotypes. Higher diversity and more naive CD4+ cells were features of long-lived donors, compared to aged donors.

Next came a second PCR, run for about 7 to 12 cycles, which used a sample-barcoded 5' primer along with a J-beta primer mix. The study obtained at least 2.5 million CDR3-containing paired-end reads from every sample. TCRdb ran MiXCR on the 5' RACE reads and lists one entry per CDR3 protein. The sample records about 800,000 distinct CDR3 sequences, about half being singletons. Germline V lookup: CDR1 MGHDK, CDR2 SYGVNS. The CDR3 extends over 12 amino acids. Deletions cut 5 bases from V and 3 bases from J, with 8 bases between. The receptor comes from an elderly man in good health. Sequencing was done on a sample of blood. V and J are TRBV25-1 and TRBJ2-7; D remains unclear. CDR3 residues: CASSFQNYEQYF. The CDR3 DNA follows: TGTGCCAGCAGTTTTCAGAACTACGAGCAGTACTTC.